Detailed here is one TCR beta chain. The sample belongs to a study of blood T cell repertoires in COVID-19. At the level of the study: Donors in the United States, Italy and Spain gave samples during acute or convalescent COVID-19. PBMCs, B-cell-depleted T cells, or T cells were the source of the cDNA or gDNA that made up the material.

Original methodology: Reference gene primer amplification gave nucleated cell count estimates. TCRdb's table, derived via immunoSEQ multiplex PCR, lists solely in-frame clones and lacks some. V and J calls and clone size are those listed in that table; D and trimming were worked out from the DNA. This table holds over 100,000 clones, 85% found once. Material for sequencing was peripheral blood. This clonotype was sampled from a man aged 80 or over with acute or convalescent COVID-19.

The CDR3 nucleotides are TGCGCCAGCAGCCCTGGGACTAGCGGGGGTTTAACGCAGTATTTT. Its protein is CASSPGTSGGLTQYF. This chain connects TRBV5-1 to TRBJ2-3; 14 bases are a match to TRBD2. V dropped 4 bases and J dropped 9; count of bases not matched to a gene: 7. The CDR3 is 15 residues long. Germline CDR1 SGHRS, CDR2 YFSETQ.